The 18 T cell receptor beta chains reported below all come from one sample, sequenced in a study of Ad26.COV2.S vaccination and SARS-CoV-2 variants. Documented treatment: some 20 received Ad26.COV2.S at low or high dose, single or two shots; about 5 received placebo; per-sample allocation not given. Sample collection was performed on day 63 after the first vaccine or placebo injection. Profiled with immunoSEQ multiplex PCR; TCRdb holds only in-frame clones, not every one. Among 450,000 to 550,000 clones listed, 70% to 90% were seen once. This specimen consisted of peripheral blood, obtained in a trial of Ad26.COV2.S vaccine versus placebo. The receptors shown here come from a person aged 18-65 years who received the Ad26.COV2.S COVID-19 vaccine or a placebo.

This chain links TRBV7-2 with TRBJ1-1; the D is unclear. V was cut by 2 bases and J by 5 bases, with 12 bases left in between. The CDR3 is 14 amino acids. From germline, CDR1 is SGHTA and CDR2 FQGNSA. CDR3 DNA sequence: TGTGCCAGCAGCTTAACTTACGGGAGTACTGAAGCTTTCTTT. Translated, it gives CASSLTYGSTEAFF.

This clone was picked up one time. The V call is TRBV30, the J call TRBJ2-5; D call uncertain. The V and J ends lost 4 bases and 2 bases respectively, with 8 bases between them. Germline CDR1 reads GTSNPN; CDR2 reads SVGIG (reference sequence). This CDR3 is 12 amino acids long. The CDR3 DNA reads as TGTGCCTGGAAACAGAGACAAGAGACCCAGTACTTC. Protein: CAWKQRQETQYF.

CDR3 DNA sequence: TGTGCCAGCAGCGACGGGACTTCCCCCTACGAGCAGTACTTC. It is translated as CASSDGTSPYEQYF. This chain uses TRBV27 with TRBJ2-7, with TRBD2 as a possible D gene (6 bases). The ends were cut back, 6 bases at V and 2 bases at J, with 14 bases in the middle. CDR1 is MNHEY and CDR2 is SMNVEV in the germline V gene (reference sequence). There are 14 residues in the CDR3.

This chain joins TRBV5-4 and TRBJ1-1; no reliable D call. V gave up 4 bases and J gave up 1 base, with 11 bases separating them. Per the germline V gene, CDR1 is SGHNT and CDR2 is YYREEE (reference sequence). This CDR3 region has 14 residues. CDR3 in DNA: TGTGCCAGCAGCGTAGGCTGGGAGAACACTGAAGCTTTCTTT. Protein: CASSVGWENTEAFF.

CDR3 amino acids: CASSPPGHTHLTNEQFF. CDR3 bases: TGTGCCAGCAGCCCCCCGGGACATACTCATCTTACCAATGAGCAGTTCTTC. This rearrangement joins TRBV7-2 to TRBJ2-1; tentatively, D is TRBD1 (6 bases). The V gene's germline CDR1 is SGHTA and CDR2 FQGNSA. The V and J ends lost 5 bases and 6 bases respectively, with 23 bases between them. This CDR3 comprises 17 residues.

V gene TRBV7-8 combines with J gene TRBJ2-2, with D perhaps TRBD1 (6 bases). V was clipped by 6 bases and J by 6 bases, with 14 bases between them. This CDR3 has 14 amino acids. Germline assignment: CDR1 SGHVS and CDR2 FQNEAQ. CDR3 in amino acids: CASRVTQGPGELFF. CDR3 nucleotides: TGTGCCAGCAGGGTAACACAGGGACCCGGGGAGCTGTTTTTT.

This chain connects TRBV5-8 to TRBJ2-3; tentative D call: TRBD1 (5 bases). This CDR3 has 15 residues. Germline CDR1 and CDR2: SGHTS and YDEGEE. The germline V and J ends were trimmed by 0 bases and 2 bases, with 10 bases remaining between them. CDR3 in amino acids: CASSLGQSFTDTQYF. CDR3 coding DNA: TGTGCCAGCAGCTTGGGACAGAGTTTCACAGATACGCAGTATTTT.

This clone was seen a single time. The V call is TRBV18, the J call TRBJ2-5; D could derive from TRBD1 or TRBD2 (5 bases each). V lost 2 bases and J 0 bases, leaving 13 bases between the germline ends. The CDR3 sequence is 16 residues long. From germline, CDR1 is KGHSH and CDR2 LQKENI. CDR3 in DNA: TGTGCCAGCTCACCAGGACGGGGCATGTACCAAGAGACCCAGTACTTC. Protein: CASSPGRGMYQETQYF.

This clone was seen a handful of times. This chain joins TRBV5-1 and TRBJ1-6, with D tentatively TRBD1 (5 bases). V was trimmed by 4 bases and J by 0 bases, leaving 11 bases between them. The CDR3 runs 16 residues. CDR1 is SGHRS, CDR2 YFSETQ, per germline. The DNA of the CDR3 is TGCGCCAGCAGCCTCCACAGGAACTCCTATAATTCACCCCTCCACTTT. Amino acids: CASSLHRNSYNSPLHF. Based on the CDR3 plus reference TRBV5-1 and TRBJ1-6, the full variable domain is KAGVTQTPRYLIKTRGQQVTLSCSPISGHRSVSWYQQTPGQGLQFLFEYFSETQRNKGNFPGRFSGRQFSNSRSEMNVSTLELGDSALYLCASSLHRNSYNSPLHFGNGTRLTVT.

The V gene is TRBV3-1 (or the pseudogene TRBV3-2), the J gene TRBJ2-3, with D hard to call. Germline V gives CDR1 LGHDT, CDR2 YNNKEL (reference sequence). V lost 3 bases and J 0 bases, leaving 7 bases between the germline ends. The CDR3 runs to 14 residues. CDR3: CASSHYGSTDTQYF. CDR3 DNA sequence: TGTGCCAGCAGCCATTACGGGAGCACAGATACGCAGTATTTT.

This clone appeared a few times. This chain links TRBV2 with TRBJ1-5; 7 bases agree with TRBD1. The CDR3 extends over 14 amino acids. Trimming at V came to 6 bases and at J to 2 bases, leaving 4 bases not matched to a gene. CDR1 and CDR2 from the germline V gene are SNHLY and FYNNEI. The CDR3 reads CASRTTGGNQPQHF. The CDR3 nucleotides read TGTGCCAGCAGGACTACAGGGGGCAATCAGCCCCAGCATTTT. The entire variable domain, with the rest obtained from reference TRBV2 and TRBJ1-5, is as follows: EPEVTQTPSHQVTQMGQEVILRCVPISNHLYFYWYRQILGQKVEFLVSFYNNEISEKSEIFDDQFSVERPDGSNFTLKIRSTKLEDSAMYFCASRTTGGNQPQHFGDGTRLSIL.

CDR3 sequence (DNA): TGTGCCAGCACCGGGACAGTGGACACCATATATTTT. Translation gives CASTGTVDTIYF. This chain joins TRBV3-1 (or the pseudogene TRBV3-2) and TRBJ1-3; TRBD1 agrees at 7 bases. CDR1 and CDR2 from the germline V gene are LGHDT and YNNKEL (reference sequence). The CDR3 spans 12 residues. J lost 8 bases, V lost 7 bases, and 5 bases had no gene match.

CDR3 amino acids: CASRLRGTGGVGYGYTF. In DNA form, the CDR3 reads TGTGCCAGCAGGCTCCGTGGGACAGGGGGCGTTGGCTATGGCTACACCTTC. The chain couples TRBV2 to TRBJ1-2, with TRBD1 identical over 12 bases. Germline V gene data show CDR1 as SNHLY and CDR2 as FYNNEI. The CDR3 is made up of 17 amino acids. Losses at the gene ends were 6 bases for V and 4 bases for J; bases not matched to a gene: 12.

This chain connects TRBV19 to TRBJ1-5; D is possibly TRBD1 (5 bases). CDR1 is LNHDA and CDR2 is SQIVND in the germline V gene (reference sequence). The V gene lost 1 base and the J gene lost 2 bases, with 9 bases spanning the gap. This CDR3 has 15 amino acids. The CDR3: CASSIGGGGNQPQHF. CDR3 nucleotide sequence: TGTGCCAGTAGTATAGGTGGAGGGGGCAATCAGCCCCAGCATTTT.

J is TRBJ2-1 and V is TRBV7-3; D gene uncertain. V was trimmed by 5 bases and J by 0 bases, leaving 14 bases between them. The germline V gene has CDR1 SGHTA and CDR2 FQGTGA. The CDR3 covers 16 residues. Here the CDR3 DNA reads TGTGCCAGCAGCCCCCAGCCGGAAGTCTCCTACAATGAGCAGTTCTTC. Encoded protein: CASSPQPEVSYNEQFF.

The V and J genes are TRBV2 and TRBJ2-1; no firm D call. CDR1 is SNHLY and CDR2 is FYNNEI in the germline V gene. This CDR3 contains 15 residues. With 3 bases removed from V and 2 bases from J, the gap between germline ends came to 11 bases. The CDR3 loop reads CASSEDRRTYNEQFF. CDR3 nucleotides: TGTGCCAGCAGTGAGGATCGGAGAACCTACAATGAGCAGTTCTTC. Full variable domain (rest looked up from reference TRBV2 and TRBJ2-1): EPEVTQTPSHQVTQMGQEVILRCVPISNHLYFYWYRQILGQKVEFLVSFYNNEISEKSEIFDDQFSVERPDGSNFTLKIRSTKLEDSAMYFCASSEDRRTYNEQFFGPGTRLTVL.

This chain's CDR3 is CASRPREVQETQYF. CDR3 DNA: TGCGCCAGCAGGCCGCGGGAGGTCCAAGAGACCCAGTACTTC. The V gene is TRBV10-2, the J gene TRBJ2-5, with 8 bases lining up with TRBD2. Germline CDR1 and CDR2: WSHSY and SAAADI. J was trimmed by 1 base and V by 6 bases; bases with no gene match: 4. The CDR3 has 14 residues.

This chain connects TRBV7-6 to TRBJ1-1; no firm D call. Germline CDR1 is SGHVS and CDR2 is FNYEAQ. V gave up 1 base and J gave up 0 bases, with 15 bases separating them. The CDR3 length is 17 residues. The CDR3, as DNA: TGTGCCAGCAGCTTAGTCGGTGGTGAAGGAATGAACACTGAAGCTTTCTTT. Amino acids: CASSLVGGEGMNTEAFF.